Presented here are 15 T cell receptor beta chains from one specimen sequenced in a study of shared clonotypes between healthy human individuals. Profiling relied on immunoSEQ multiplex PCR, and the TCRdb table lists in-frame clones only, not all of them. This sample has 90,000 to 100,000 clones; 40% to 55% occur once, and the top ten carry approximately 15%. Sample: PBMCs. The source is a middle-aged woman in good health. Some clones in this sample may be carry-over from other donors' samples.

This clone was found many times. This CDR3 is CASSLRQYEQYF. CDR3 DNA: TGTGCCAGCAGCTTACGGCAATACGAGCAGTACTTC. The V call is TRBV13, the J call TRBJ2-7; no definite D call. Trimming shortened V by 2 bases and J by 4 bases, and 6 bases separated the two germline ends. The CDR3 runs 12 residues. Germline V CDR1 and CDR2: PRHDT, FYEKMQ (reference sequence).

The chain joins TRBV5-6 to TRBJ2-3; 7 nucleotides agree with TRBD2. The germline V gene encodes CDR1 SGHDT and CDR2 YYEEEE. The V and J ends lost 4 bases and 5 bases, in that order; junction bases with no gene match: 10. CDR3 size: 15 residues. CDR3 bases: TGTGCCAGCAGCCCTCGCGGGGCGGGAGAAGATACGCAGTATTTT. It is translated as CASSPRGAGEDTQYF.

V gene TRBV4-3 combines with J gene TRBJ2-7; 16 bases agree with TRBD2. The junction had 8 bases not matched to a gene; V was cut back by 0 bases and J by 6 bases. The germline gives CDR1 LGHNA, CDR2 YSLEER. The CDR3 length is 18 residues. This CDR3 is CASSQEVGLAGGPGEQYF. The DNA for the CDR3 is TGCGCCAGCAGCCAAGAGGTGGGACTAGCGGGAGGGCCTGGCGAGCAGTACTTC.

This chain connects TRBV7-9 to TRBJ2-2, with 9 nucleotides matching TRBD2. The ends lost 3 bases at V and 3 bases at J; junction bases unmatched: 2. The germline V gene encodes CDR1 SEHNR and CDR2 FQNEAQ (reference sequence). The CDR3 runs to 15 residues. The CDR3: CASSFRGGDTGELFF. For the CDR3, the DNA is TGTGCCAGCAGCTTTCGCGGGGGGGACACCGGGGAGCTGTTTTTT.

CDR3 sequence: CASSFTGFGEAFF. The CDR3 DNA follows: TGTGCCAGCAGCTTCACAGGGTTTGGAGAAGCTTTCTTT. The V and J genes are TRBV7-1 and TRBJ1-1; tentatively, D is TRBD1 (6 bases). Being an ORF, TRBV7-1 has a function that is uncertain. The CDR3 consists of 13 residues. The V end lost 4 bases, the J end lost 8 bases, and 14 bases lay between the germline ends.

The rearrangement joins TRBV4-2 to TRBJ1-1; tentative D call: TRBD1 (5 bases). This CDR3 has 15 residues. Trimming stripped 4 bases from V and 5 bases from J, with 17 bases between. CDR1 is LGHNA, CDR2 YNFKEQ, per germline. The CDR3 nucleotides read TGTGCCAGCAGCCCCGGGCTCAGCCGGGGGACTGAAGCTTTCTTT. It translates to CASSPGLSRGTEAFF.

This clone was detected ten times or more. The gene calls are TRBV9 and TRBJ1-1, with D hard to call. This CDR3 has 15 residues. V was trimmed by 4 bases and J by 1 base, leaving 14 bases between them. The germline CDR1 and CDR2 sequences are SGDLS and YYNGEE. As DNA, the CDR3 is TGTGCCAGCAGCCCCAGCGGGCCTACGAACACTGAAGCTTTCTTT. Amino acids: CASSPSGPTNTEAFF.

The chain employs TRBV7-9 and TRBJ1-5; TRBD1 agrees at 12 bases. Germline assignment: CDR1 SEHNR and CDR2 FQNEAQ (reference sequence). The CDR3 spans 14 residues. The ends lost 8 bases at V and 3 bases at J; junction bases unmatched: 2. The CDR3 reads CASGTGGLNQPQHF. As DNA, the CDR3 is TGTGCCAGCGGGACAGGGGGCCTCAATCAGCCCCAGCATTTT.

The table lists this clone with many counts. The chain recombines TRBV5-4 with TRBJ2-3, with 9 bases lining up with TRBD2. CDR1 and CDR2 from the germline V gene are SGHNT and YYREEE (reference sequence). This CDR3 has 15 residues. Unmatched junction bases numbered 6, after V lost 5 bases and J lost 2 bases. This CDR3 is CASRPTSGSTDTQYF. The CDR3 bases are TGTGCCAGCAGACCGACTAGCGGCTCCACAGATACGCAGTATTTT.

The table lists this clone with a few counts. The rearrangement uses TRBV4-2 and TRBJ1-3, with a possible D match to TRBD1 (6 bases). V dropped 0 bases and J dropped 4 bases, with 10 bases sitting between them. Germline CDR1 reads LGHNA; CDR2 reads YNFKEQ. The CDR3 is 15 residues long. The CDR3 DNA reads TGTGCCAGCAGCCAAGATGGGGGGCGAGGAAACACCATATATTTT. It translates to CASSQDGGRGNTIYF.

The chain couples TRBV1 to TRBJ1-3; TRBD1 is taken as the D call from the table, unchecked against the DNA. TRBV1 is classified as a pseudogene. The CDR3 contains 16 residues. The CDR3 region is CTSSPGQEGPGNTIYF. The CDR3 region has the DNA TGCACCAGCAGCCCCGGACAGGAGGGCCCTGGAAACACCATATATTTT.

This clone was seen repeatedly, ten times or more. The chain recombines TRBV29-1 with TRBJ2-1; perhaps TRBD2 as D (5 bases). This CDR3 region has 10 residues. CDR1 and CDR2 (germline): SQVTM, ANQGSEA. V was shortened by 6 bases and J by 7 bases, with 7 bases between the two germline ends. CDR3 amino acids: CSVGVNEQFF. DNA of the CDR3: TGCAGCGTCGGGGTTAATGAGCAGTTCTTC.

The rearrangement links TRBV11-3 to TRBJ2-5; D is uncertain. There are 13 residues in the CDR3. V shed 5 bases and J shed 2 bases, with 9 bases lying between them. From germline, CDR1 is SGHNT and CDR2 YENEEA. CDR3 nucleotides: TGTGCCAGCAGCCCTAGTGGGCAAGAGACCCAGTACTTC. This translates into CASSPSGQETQYF.

On this clone: Just one base apart from a much larger clone, this may be a read error. The chain joins TRBV27 to TRBJ2-1; TRBD2 agrees at 10 bases. The V gene's germline CDR1 is MNHEY and CDR2 SMNVEV (reference sequence). V was clipped by 4 bases and J by 8 bases; unmatched bases: 11. The CDR3 sequence is 16 residues long. The CDR3 DNA reads as TGTGCCAGCAGTTCCTATTTAGCGGGAGGATACGATGAGCAGTTCTTC. Translated, it gives CASSSYLAGGYDEQFF.

V and J are TRBV4-1 and TRBJ2-5; D is uncertain. TRBJ2-7 matches the DNA end more closely, so the J call is doubtful. Germline loops: CDR1 MGHRA, CDR2 YSYEKL. The CDR3 length is 15 residues. CDR3 in amino acids: CASSQDIGSIYEQYF. CDR3 in DNA: TGCGCCAGCAGCCAAGATATCGGGTCTATCTACGAGCAGTACTTC.